What follows are 14 T cell receptor beta chains derived from one specimen sequenced in a study of Graves' ophthalmopathy and Graves' hyperthyroidism. The sequenced template was RNA, covering the TCR beta CDR3 region. After a first-round RT-PCR with HTBI primers, a second-round multiplex PCR was run. From the multiplex PCR reads, TCRdb called clonotypes with MiXCR, one entry per CDR3 protein. The sample yields 650,000 to 800,000 distinct CDR3 sequences, over 40% seen once. The sequencing sample was made of peripheral blood. These receptors were collected from an adult man with Graves' ophthalmopathy.

About this clonotype: A much larger clone differs by one base, so this may be a read error. Since the CDR3 does not end with the conserved phenylalanine or tryptophan, this likely comes from a read error. This chain connects TRBV5-1 to TRBJ2-5; 8 bases are a match to TRBD1. Per germline, CDR1 SGHRS and CDR2 YFSETQ. The CDR3 contains 13 residues. After removal of 6 bases from V and 2 bases from J, the junction contained 3 bases not matched to a gene. CDR3 nucleotide sequence: TGCGCCAGCAACCGGGACAGGCAAGAGACCCAGTACGTC. This gives the protein CASNRDRQETQYV.

This clonotype was counted ten times or more. The chain links TRBV6-1 to TRBJ2-5; D call uncertain. The CDR3 contains 14 residues. Germline V gene sequence: CDR1 MNHNS, CDR2 SASEGT. Trimming stripped 4 bases from V and 2 bases from J, with 11 bases between. This chain's CDR3 is CASSGDWGQETQYF. The CDR3 DNA reads as TGTGCCAGCAGTGGTGACTGGGGTCAAGAGACCCAGTACTTC.

The rearrangement uses TRBV15 and TRBJ2-3; 9 bases map to TRBD2. Trimming removed 1 base from V and 5 bases from J; junction bases left unmatched: 4. The length of the CDR3 is 15 residues. The germline V gene has CDR1 LNHNV and CDR2 YYDKDF (reference sequence). CDR3 nucleotides: TGTGCCACCAGCAGAGTAGCTAGCGGGAAAGATACGCAGTATTTT. This sequence encodes CATSRVASGKDTQYF.

At least ten counts were recorded for this clonotype. This chain connects TRBV5-1 to TRBJ2-7; the match to TRBD1 covers 8 bases. This CDR3 is 16 amino acids long. Unmatched junction bases numbered 10, after V lost 3 bases and J lost 2 bases. CDR1 and CDR2 from the germline V gene are SGHRS and YFSETQ. CDR3 region: CASSSLAGTGAYEQYF. The CDR3 DNA sequence: TGCGCCAGCAGCTCCCTGGCCGGGACAGGAGCCTACGAGCAGTACTTC. The whole variable domain, filled in from reference TRBV5-1 and TRBJ2-7, reads KAGVTQTPRYLIKTRGQQVTLSCSPISGHRSVSWYQQTPGQGLQFLFEYFSETQRNKGNFPGRFSGRQFSNSRSEMNVSTLELGDSALYLCASSSLAGTGAYEQYFGPGTRLTVT.

This clonotype appeared many times. The rearrangement joins TRBV9 to TRBJ2-2; D gene ambiguous. Trimming removed 2 bases from V and 4 bases from J, with 6 bases in between. Germline CDR1 is SGDLS and CDR2 is YYNGEE. CDR3 length: 13 amino acids. The CDR3 is CASSVSTTGELFF. CDR3 nucleotide sequence: TGTGCCAGCAGCGTTTCTACCACCGGGGAGCTGTTTTTT.

The chain is built from TRBV6-2 or TRBV6-3 and TRBJ1-5, with a weak D call TRBD1 (6 bases). The V end lost 2 bases, the J end lost 4 bases, and 15 bases lay between the germline ends. The CDR3 is 16 residues long. CDR1 is MNHEY and CDR2 is SVGEGT in the germline V gene. CDR3: CASSYPIQGPNQPQHF. The CDR3 DNA reads as TGTGCCAGCAGTTACCCAATCCAGGGGCCGAATCAGCCCCAGCATTTT.

This clonotype was detected many times. The chain uses TRBV12-3 or TRBV12-4 and TRBJ1-2; no definite D call. V gave up 8 bases and J gave up 1 base, with 11 bases separating them. The CDR3 is 13 amino acids. For the CDR3, the DNA is TGTGCCAGCTCGTTTGAGTTTAACTATGGCTACACCTTC. Translated, it gives CASSFEFNYGYTF.

The V call is TRBV7-2, the J call TRBJ1-6; TRBD1 matches 8 bases. The germline CDR1 and CDR2 sequences are SGHTA and FQGNSA. This CDR3 spans 13 amino acids. With V trimmed by 5 bases and J by 10 bases, 4 bases remained unmatched. The CDR3 DNA is TGTGCCAGCAGCCAGGACAGGGTCTCACCCCTCCACTTT. Translation gives CASSQDRVSPLHF.

The chain joins TRBV9 to TRBJ1-6, with D hard to call. The germline V gene has CDR1 SGDLS and CDR2 YYNGEE. V dropped 3 bases and J dropped 9 bases, with 10 bases sitting between them. This CDR3 has 13 residues. The CDR3 DNA is TGTGCCAGCAGCGCCAGTATGTTTTCACCCCTCCACTTT. It is translated as CASSASMFSPLHF.

In its sample, this clonotype was seen many times. The chain carries TRBV6-5 and TRBJ1-2; 9 bases fit TRBD1. In germline, CDR1 is MNHEY, CDR2 SVGAGI. The CDR3 runs 11 residues. V was clipped by 11 bases and J by 7 bases; unmatched bases: 5. This CDR3 is CAATGGAGYTF. The CDR3 region has the DNA TGTGCCGCGACAGGGGGGGCTGGCTACACCTTC.

This clonotype was found many times. V gene TRBV6-5 combines with J gene TRBJ1-6; D is perhaps TRBD1 (5 bases). Germline lookup yields CDR1 MNHEY and CDR2 SVGAGI. This CDR3 has 17 amino acids. Between the trimmed V and J ends, which lost 0 bases and 6 bases, there was a span of 15 bases. Here the CDR3 reads CASSYSFLRGTNSPLHF. Written as DNA, the CDR3 is TGTGCCAGCAGTTACTCGTTCCTCAGAGGGACTAATTCACCCCTCCACTTT.

In its sample, this clonotype was seen a few times. The chain is built from TRBV12-3 or TRBV12-4 and TRBJ1-3; TRBD1 matches at 7 bases. V lost 6 bases to trimming and J lost 3 bases; unmatched junction nucleotides: 17. The CDR3 contains 18 residues. The CDR3 loop reads CASSPVGDSHSFGNTIYF. CDR3 DNA sequence: TGTGCCAGCAGCCCAGTGGGGGACAGTCATTCATTTGGAAACACCATATATTTT.

About this clonotype: The germline gene is not matched at one end of the junction; a read error may be the cause. The chain couples TRBV7-3 to TRBJ2-7; D is uncertain. The CDR3 extends over 13 amino acids. Germline values: CDR1 SGHTA, CDR2 FQGTGA. The CDR3 is CASSQGSPSEQYF. CDR3 DNA sequence: TGCGCCAGCAGCCAAGGATCCCCTAGTGAGCAGTACTTC.

CDR3 nucleotide sequence: TGTGCCAGCAAACCCTTGGGGGTCCGAGAGACCCAGTACTTC. Its protein product is CASKPLGVRETQYF. This chain uses TRBV6-6 with TRBJ2-5; either TRBD1 or TRBD2 may supply D (5 bases each). CDR1 and CDR2 from the germline V gene are MNHNY and SVGAGI (reference sequence). The V and J ends lost 7 bases and 4 bases respectively, with 16 bases between them. The CDR3 is 14 residues long.